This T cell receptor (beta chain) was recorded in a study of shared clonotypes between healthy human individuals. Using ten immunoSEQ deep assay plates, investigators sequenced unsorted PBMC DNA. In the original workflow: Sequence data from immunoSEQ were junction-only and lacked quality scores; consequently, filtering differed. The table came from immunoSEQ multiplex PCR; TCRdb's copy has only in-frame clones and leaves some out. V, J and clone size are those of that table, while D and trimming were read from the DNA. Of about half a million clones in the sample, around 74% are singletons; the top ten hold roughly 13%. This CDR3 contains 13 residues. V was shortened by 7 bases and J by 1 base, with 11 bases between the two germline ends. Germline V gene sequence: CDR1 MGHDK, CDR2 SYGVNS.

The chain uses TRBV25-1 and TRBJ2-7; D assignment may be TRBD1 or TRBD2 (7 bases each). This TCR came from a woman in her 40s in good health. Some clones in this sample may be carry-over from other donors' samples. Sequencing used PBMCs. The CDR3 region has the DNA TGTGCCAGCACCCAGGGGGGGTCCTACGAGCAGTACTTC. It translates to CASTQGGSYEQYF.